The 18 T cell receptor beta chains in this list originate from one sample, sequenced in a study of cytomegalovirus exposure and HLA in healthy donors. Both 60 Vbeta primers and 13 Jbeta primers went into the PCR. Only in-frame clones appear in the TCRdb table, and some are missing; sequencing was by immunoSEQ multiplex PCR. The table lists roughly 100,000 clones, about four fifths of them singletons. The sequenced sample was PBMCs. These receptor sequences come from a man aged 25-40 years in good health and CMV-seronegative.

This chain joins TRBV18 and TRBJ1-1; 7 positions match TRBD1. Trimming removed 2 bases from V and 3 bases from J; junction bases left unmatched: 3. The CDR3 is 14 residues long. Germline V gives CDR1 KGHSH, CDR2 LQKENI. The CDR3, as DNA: TGTGCCAGCTCACCAGGACAGGTCCACACTGAAGCTTTCTTT. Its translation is CASSPGQVHTEAFF.

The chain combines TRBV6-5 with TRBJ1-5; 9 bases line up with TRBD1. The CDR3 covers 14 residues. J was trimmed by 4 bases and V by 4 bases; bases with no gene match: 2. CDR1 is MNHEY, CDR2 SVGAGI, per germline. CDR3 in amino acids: CASSWGQGNQPQHF. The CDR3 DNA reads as TGTGCCAGCAGTTGGGGACAGGGTAATCAGCCCCAGCATTTT.

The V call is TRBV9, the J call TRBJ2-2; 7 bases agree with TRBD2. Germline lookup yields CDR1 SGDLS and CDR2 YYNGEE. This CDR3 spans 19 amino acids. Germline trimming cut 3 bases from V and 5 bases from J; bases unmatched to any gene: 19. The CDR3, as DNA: TGTGCCAGCAGCGACAGCGGGGTCCGAGTGATTGATGGAACCGGGGAGCTGTTTTTT. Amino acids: CASSDSGVRVIDGTGELFF.

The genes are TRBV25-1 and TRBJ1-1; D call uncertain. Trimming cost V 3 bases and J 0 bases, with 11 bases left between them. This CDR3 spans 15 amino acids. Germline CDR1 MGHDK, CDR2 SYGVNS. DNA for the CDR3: TGTGCCAGCAGTGACCCAGGAATGGTGAACACTGAAGCTTTCTTT. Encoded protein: CASSDPGMVNTEAFF.

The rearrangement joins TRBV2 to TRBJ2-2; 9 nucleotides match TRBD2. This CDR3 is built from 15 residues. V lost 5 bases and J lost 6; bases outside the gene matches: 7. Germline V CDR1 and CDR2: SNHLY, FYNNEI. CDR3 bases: TGTGCCAGCAGTTTCGTAGCGGGAGAGGCCGGGGAGCTGTTTTTT. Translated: CASSFVAGEAGELFF. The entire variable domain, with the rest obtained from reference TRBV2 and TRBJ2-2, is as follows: EPEVTQTPSHQVTQMGQEVILRCVPISNHLYFYWYRQILGQKVEFLVSFYNNEISEKSEIFDDQFSVERPDGSNFTLKIRSTKLEDSAMYFCASSFVAGEAGELFFGEGSRLTVL.

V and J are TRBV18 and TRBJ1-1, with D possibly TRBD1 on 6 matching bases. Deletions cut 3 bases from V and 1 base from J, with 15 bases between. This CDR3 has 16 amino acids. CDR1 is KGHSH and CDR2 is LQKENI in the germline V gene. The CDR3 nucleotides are TGTGCCAGCTCACCCCCGGGGCAGGGGTGGAACACTGAAGCTTTCTTT. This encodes CASSPPGQGWNTEAFF.

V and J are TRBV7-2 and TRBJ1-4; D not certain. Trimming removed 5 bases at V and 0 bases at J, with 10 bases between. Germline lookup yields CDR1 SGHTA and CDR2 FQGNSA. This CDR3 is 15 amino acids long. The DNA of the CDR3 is TGTGCCAGCAGCCCCACCGGGACAACTAATGAAAAACTGTTTTTT. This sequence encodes CASSPTGTTNEKLFF.

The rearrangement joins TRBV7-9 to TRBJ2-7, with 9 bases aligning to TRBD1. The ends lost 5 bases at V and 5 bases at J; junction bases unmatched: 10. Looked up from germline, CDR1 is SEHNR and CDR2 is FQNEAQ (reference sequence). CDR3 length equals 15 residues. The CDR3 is CASSRGTGSFHEQYF. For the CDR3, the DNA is TGTGCCAGCAGCCGAGGGACAGGGTCGTTCCACGAGCAGTACTTC.

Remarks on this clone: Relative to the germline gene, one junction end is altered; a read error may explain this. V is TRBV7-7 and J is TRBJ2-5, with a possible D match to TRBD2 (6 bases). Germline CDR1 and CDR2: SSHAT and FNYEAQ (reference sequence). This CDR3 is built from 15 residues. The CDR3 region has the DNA TGTGCTAGCAGCTTCCGGGGGACTCCCTCAGAGACCCAGTACTTC. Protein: CASSFRGTPSETQYF.

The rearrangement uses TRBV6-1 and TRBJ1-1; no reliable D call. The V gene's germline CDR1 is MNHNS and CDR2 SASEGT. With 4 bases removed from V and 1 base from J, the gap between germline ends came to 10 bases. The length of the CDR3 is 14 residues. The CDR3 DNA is TGTGCCAGCAGTGTTGGAGCGCCGAACACTGAAGCTTTCTTT. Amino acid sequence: CASSVGAPNTEAFF.

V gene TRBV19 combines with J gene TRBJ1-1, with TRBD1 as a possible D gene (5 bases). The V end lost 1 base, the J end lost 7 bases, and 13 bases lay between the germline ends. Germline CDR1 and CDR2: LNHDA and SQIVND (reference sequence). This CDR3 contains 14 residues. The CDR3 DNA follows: TGTGCCAGTAGTATAGGAGCAGGGATGGGTGAAGCTTTCTTT. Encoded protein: CASSIGAGMGEAFF.

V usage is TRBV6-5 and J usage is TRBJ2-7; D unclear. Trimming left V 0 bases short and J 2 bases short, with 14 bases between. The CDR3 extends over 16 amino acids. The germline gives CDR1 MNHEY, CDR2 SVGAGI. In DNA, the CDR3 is TGTGCCAGCAGTTACTCGAAGTCCACATTTGCCTACGAGCAGTACTTC. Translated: CASSYSKSTFAYEQYF.

For the CDR3, the DNA is TGCGCCAGCAGCCAAATACCCGGACAGGGAGACTATGGCTACACCTTC. It is translated as CASSQIPGQGDYGYTF. The V gene is TRBV4-1, the J gene TRBJ1-2; TRBD1 matches 8 bases. Unmatched junction bases numbered 8, after V lost 2 bases and J lost 3 bases. The CDR3 contains 16 residues. Germline CDR1 and CDR2: MGHRA and YSYEKL.

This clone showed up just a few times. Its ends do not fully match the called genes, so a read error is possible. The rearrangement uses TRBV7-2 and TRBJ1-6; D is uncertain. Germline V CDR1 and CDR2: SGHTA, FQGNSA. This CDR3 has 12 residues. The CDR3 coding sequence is TGTGCCAGCAGCTTAGATAAATCACCCCTCCACTTT. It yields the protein CASSLDKSPLHF.

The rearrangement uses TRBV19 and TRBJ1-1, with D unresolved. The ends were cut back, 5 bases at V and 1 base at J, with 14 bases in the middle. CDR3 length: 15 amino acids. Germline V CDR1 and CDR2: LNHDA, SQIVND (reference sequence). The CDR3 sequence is CASSPGGKGNTEAFF. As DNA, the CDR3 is TGTGCCAGTAGTCCCGGAGGCAAGGGGAACACTGAAGCTTTCTTT.

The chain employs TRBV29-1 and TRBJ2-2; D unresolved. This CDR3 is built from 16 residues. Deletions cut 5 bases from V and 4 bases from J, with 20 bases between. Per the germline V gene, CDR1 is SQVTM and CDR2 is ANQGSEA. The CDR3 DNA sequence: TGCAGCGTTTTGTCTCCCCAAGCACGCGCCACCGGGGAGCTGTTTTTT. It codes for CSVLSPQARATGELFF.

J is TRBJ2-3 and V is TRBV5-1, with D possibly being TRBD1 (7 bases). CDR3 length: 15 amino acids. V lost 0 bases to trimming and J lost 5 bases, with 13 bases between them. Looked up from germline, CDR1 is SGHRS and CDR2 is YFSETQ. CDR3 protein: CASSLEGQGGDTQYF. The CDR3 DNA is TGCGCCAGCAGCTTGGAGGGGCAGGGGGGAGATACGCAGTATTTT.

The CDR3 DNA reads TGTGCCATCAGTGATGTGGGACAGCCCACCGGGGAGCTGTTTTTT. Protein product: CAISDVGQPTGELFF. The chain couples TRBV10-3 to TRBJ2-2; 7 nucleotides line up with TRBD1. The J segment lost 4 bases and the V segment lost 3 bases, leaving 5 bases of the junction unmatched. The CDR3 runs to 15 residues. CDR1 and CDR2 (germline): ENHRY, SYGVKD.